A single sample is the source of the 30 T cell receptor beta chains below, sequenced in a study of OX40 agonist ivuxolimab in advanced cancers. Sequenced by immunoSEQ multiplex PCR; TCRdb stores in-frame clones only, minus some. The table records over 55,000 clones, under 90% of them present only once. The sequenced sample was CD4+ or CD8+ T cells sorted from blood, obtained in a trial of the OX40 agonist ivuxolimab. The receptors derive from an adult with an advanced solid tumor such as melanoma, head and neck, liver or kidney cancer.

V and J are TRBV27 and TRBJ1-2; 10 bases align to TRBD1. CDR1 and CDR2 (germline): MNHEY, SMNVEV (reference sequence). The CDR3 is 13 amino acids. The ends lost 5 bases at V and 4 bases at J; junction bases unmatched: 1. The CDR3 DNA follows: TGTGCCAGCAGTAGGGACAGGGGCTATGGCTACACCTTC. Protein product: CASSRDRGYGYTF.

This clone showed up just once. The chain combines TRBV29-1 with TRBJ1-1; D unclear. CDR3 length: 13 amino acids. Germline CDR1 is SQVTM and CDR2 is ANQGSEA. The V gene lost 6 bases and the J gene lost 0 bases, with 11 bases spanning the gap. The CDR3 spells CSVWGGLNTEAFF. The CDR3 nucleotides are TGCAGCGTCTGGGGAGGGCTGAACACTGAAGCTTTCTTT.

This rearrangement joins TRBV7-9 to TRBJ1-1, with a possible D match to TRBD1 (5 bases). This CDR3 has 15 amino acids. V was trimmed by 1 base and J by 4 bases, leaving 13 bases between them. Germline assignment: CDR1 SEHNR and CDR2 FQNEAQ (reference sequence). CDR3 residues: CASSLVSGAGTEAFF. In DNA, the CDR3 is TGTGCCAGCAGCTTAGTGTCCGGGGCTGGCACTGAAGCTTTCTTT.

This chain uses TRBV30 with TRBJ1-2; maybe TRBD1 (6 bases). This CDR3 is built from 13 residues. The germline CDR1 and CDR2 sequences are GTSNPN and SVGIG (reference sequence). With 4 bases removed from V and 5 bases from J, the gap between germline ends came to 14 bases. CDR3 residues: CAWNRDRQYGYTF. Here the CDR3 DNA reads TGTGCCTGGAACAGGGATAGACAGTATGGCTACACCTTC.

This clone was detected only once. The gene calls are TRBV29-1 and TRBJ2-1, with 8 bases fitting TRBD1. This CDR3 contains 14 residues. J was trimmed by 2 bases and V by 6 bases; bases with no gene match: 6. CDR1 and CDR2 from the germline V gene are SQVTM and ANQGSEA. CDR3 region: CSVAGQGAYNEQFF. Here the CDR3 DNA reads TGCAGCGTGGCCGGACAGGGTGCCTACAATGAGCAGTTCTTC.

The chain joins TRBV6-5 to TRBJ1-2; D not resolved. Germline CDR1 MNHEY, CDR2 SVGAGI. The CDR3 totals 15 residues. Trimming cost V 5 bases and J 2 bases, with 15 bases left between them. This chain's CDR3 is CASSTPSAGNYGYTF. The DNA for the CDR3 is TGTGCCAGCAGTACCCCCTCTGCCGGGAACTATGGCTACACCTTC.

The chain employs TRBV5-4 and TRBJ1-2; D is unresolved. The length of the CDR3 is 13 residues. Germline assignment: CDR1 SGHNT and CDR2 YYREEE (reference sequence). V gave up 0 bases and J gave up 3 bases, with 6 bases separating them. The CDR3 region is CASSLEGYYGYTF. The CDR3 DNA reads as TGTGCCAGCAGCTTGGAAGGGTACTATGGCTACACCTTC.

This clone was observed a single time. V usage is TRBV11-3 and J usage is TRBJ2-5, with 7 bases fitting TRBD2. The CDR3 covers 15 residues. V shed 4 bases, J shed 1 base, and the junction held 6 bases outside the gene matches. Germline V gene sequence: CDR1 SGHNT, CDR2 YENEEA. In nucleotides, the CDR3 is TGTGCCAGCAGCTCCCTGACTAGCAGCCAAGAGACCCAGTACTTC. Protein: CASSSLTSSQETQYF. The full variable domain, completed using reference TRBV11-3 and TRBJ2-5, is EAGVVQSPRYKIIEKKQPVAFWCNPISGHNTLYWYLQNLGQGPELLIRYENEEAVDDSQLPKDRFSAERLKGVDSTLKIQPAELGDSAVYLCASSSLTSSQETQYFGPGTRLLVL.

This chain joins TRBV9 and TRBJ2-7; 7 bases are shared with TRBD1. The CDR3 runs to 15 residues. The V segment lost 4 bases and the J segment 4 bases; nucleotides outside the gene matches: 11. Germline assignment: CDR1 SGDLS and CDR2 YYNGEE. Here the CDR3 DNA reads TGTGCCAGCAGCCCTAGACAGGGATTGGTATACGAGCAGTACTTC. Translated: CASSPRQGLVYEQYF.

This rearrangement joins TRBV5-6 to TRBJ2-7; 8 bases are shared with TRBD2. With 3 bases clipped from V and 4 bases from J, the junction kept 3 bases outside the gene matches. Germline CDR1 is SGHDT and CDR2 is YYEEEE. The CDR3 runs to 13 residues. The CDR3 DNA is TGTGCCAGCAGCTCTATAGCGGGGTACGAGCAGTACTTC. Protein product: CASSSIAGYEQYF. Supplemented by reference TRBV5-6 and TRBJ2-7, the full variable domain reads DAGVTQSPTHLIKTRGQQVTLRCSPKSGHDTVSWYQQALGQGPQFIFQYYEEEERQRGNFPDRFSGHQFPNYSSELNVNALLLGDSALYLCASSSIAGYEQYFGPGTRLTVT.

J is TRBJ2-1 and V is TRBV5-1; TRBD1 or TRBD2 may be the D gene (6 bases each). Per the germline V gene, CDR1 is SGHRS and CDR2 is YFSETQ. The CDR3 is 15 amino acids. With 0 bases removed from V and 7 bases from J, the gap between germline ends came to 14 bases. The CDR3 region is CASSLEPGGHNEQFF. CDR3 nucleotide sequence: TGCGCCAGCAGCTTGGAACCCGGGGGCCATAATGAGCAGTTCTTC.

For the CDR3, the DNA is TGTGCCAGCAGCGGACCAGCGGGGGAGTTCTTC. Encoded protein: CASSGPAGEFF. The rearrangement joins TRBV9 to TRBJ2-1; 8 bases agree with TRBD2. Germline lookup yields CDR1 SGDLS and CDR2 YYNGEE. V dropped 3 bases and J dropped 14; count of bases not matched to a gene: 4. The CDR3 is 11 amino acids. Drawing the rest from reference TRBV9 and TRBJ2-1, the complete variable domain is DSGVTQTPKHLITATGQRVTLRCSPRSGDLSVYWYQQSLDQGLQFLIQYYNGEERAKGNILERFSAQQFPDLHSELNLSSLELGDSALYFCASSGPAGEFFGPGTRLTVL.

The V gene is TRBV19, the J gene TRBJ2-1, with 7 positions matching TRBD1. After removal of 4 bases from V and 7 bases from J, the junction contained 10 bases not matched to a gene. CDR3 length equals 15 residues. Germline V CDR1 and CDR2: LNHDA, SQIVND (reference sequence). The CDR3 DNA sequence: TGTGCCAGTAGTAGACAGGGAACCCTCGGGAATGAGCAGTTCTTC. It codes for CASSRQGTLGNEQFF.

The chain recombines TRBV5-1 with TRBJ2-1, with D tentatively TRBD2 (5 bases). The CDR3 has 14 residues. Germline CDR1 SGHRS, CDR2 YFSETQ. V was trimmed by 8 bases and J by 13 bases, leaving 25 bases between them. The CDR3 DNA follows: TGCGCCAGTCAAACTAATCCTTCTGCGAGGACTCAGTTCTTC. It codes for CASQTNPSARTQFF.

The CDR3 coding sequence is TGTGCCATCTCAACCGGGACAGTCAATCAGCCCCAGCATTTT. Its protein is CAISTGTVNQPQHF. The chain carries TRBV7-9 and TRBJ1-5, with 7 bases fitting TRBD1. The CDR3 sequence is 14 residues long. V trimming: 10 bases; J trimming: 3 bases; junction bases outside the gene matches: 9. Germline V lookup: CDR1 SEHNR, CDR2 FQNEAQ (reference sequence). Supplemented by reference TRBV7-9 and TRBJ1-5, the full variable domain reads DTGVSQNPRHKITKRGQNVTFRCDPISEHNRLYWYRQTLGQGPEFLTYFQNEAQLEKSRLLSDRFSAERPKGSFSTLEIQRTEQGDSAMYLCAISTGTVNQPQHFGDGTRLSIL.

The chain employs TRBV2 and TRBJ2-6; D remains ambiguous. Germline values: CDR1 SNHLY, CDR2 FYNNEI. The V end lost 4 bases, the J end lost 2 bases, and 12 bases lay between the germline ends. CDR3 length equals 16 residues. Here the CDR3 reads CASSGSTVAGANVLTF. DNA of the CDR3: TGTGCCAGCAGTGGATCGACTGTTGCTGGGGCCAACGTCCTGACTTTC.

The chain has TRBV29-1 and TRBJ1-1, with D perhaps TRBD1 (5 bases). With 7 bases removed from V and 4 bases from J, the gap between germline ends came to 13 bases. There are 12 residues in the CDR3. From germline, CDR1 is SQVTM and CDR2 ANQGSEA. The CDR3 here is CSGRDGPTEAFF. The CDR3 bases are TGCAGCGGCCGGGACGGACCCACTGAAGCTTTCTTT. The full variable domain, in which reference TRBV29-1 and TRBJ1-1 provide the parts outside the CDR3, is SAVISQKPSRDICQRGTSLTIQCQVDSQVTMMFWYRQQPGQSLTLIATANQGSEATYESGFVIDKFPISRPNLTFSTLTVSNMSPEDSSIYLCSGRDGPTEAFFGQGTRLTVV.

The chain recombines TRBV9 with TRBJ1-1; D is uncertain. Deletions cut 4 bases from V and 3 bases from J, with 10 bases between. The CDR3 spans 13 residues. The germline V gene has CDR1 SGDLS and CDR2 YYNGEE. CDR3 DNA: TGTGCCAGCAGCTCCCGGTTTGACACTGAAGCTTTCTTT. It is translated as CASSSRFDTEAFF.

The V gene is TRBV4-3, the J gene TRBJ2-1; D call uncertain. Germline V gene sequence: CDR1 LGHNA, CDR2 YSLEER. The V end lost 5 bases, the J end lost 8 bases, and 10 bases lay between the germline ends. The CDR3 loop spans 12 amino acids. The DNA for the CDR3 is TGCGCCAGCAGCTTCTGGACCCATGAGCAGTTCTTC. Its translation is CASSFWTHEQFF.

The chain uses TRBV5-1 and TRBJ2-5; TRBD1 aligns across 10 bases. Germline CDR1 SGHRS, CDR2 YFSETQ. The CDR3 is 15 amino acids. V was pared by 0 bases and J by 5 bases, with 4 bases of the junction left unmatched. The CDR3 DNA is TGCGCCAGCAGCTTGGAGGGACAGGGGAGGGAGACCCAGTACTTC. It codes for CASSLEGQGRETQYF.

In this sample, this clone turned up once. CDR3 nucleotides: TGTGCCAGCAGCTCCCAGACTAGTAATGAGCAGTTCTTC. This gives the protein CASSSQTSNEQFF. The J gene is TRBJ2-1, the V gene TRBV11-3; maybe TRBD2 (6 bases). The CDR3 consists of 13 residues. V was trimmed by 4 bases and J by 7 bases, leaving 11 bases between them. Germline values: CDR1 SGHNT, CDR2 YENEEA.

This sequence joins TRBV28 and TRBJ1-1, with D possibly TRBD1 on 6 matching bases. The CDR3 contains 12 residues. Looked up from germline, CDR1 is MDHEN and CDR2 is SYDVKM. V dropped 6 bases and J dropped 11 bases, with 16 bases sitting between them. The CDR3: CASSTWTAEAFF. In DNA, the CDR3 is TGTGCCAGCAGCACTTGGACAGCCGAGGCTTTCTTT.

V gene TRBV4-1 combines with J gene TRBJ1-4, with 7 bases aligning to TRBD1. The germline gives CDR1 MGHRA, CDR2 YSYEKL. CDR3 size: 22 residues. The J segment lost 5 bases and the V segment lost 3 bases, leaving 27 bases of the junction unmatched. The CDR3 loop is CASSHLARTDRRSEKPNEKLFF. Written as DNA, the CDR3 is TGCGCCAGCAGCCACTTAGCACGTACGGACAGGCGCTCCGAGAAGCCCAATGAAAAACTGTTTTTT.

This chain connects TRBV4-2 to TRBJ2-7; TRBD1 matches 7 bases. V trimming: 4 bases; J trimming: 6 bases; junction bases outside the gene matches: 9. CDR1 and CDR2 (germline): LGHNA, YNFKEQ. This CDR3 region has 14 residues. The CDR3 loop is CASSPGITGVEQYF. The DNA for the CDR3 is TGTGCCAGCAGCCCCGGAATCACAGGGGTCGAGCAGTACTTC.

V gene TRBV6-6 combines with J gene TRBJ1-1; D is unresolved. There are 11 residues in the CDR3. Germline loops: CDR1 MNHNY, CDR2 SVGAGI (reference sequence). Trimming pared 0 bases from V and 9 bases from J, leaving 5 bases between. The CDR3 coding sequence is TGTGCCAGCAGTTACTCTGGACAAGCTTTCTTT. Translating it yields CASSYSGQAFF.

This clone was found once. CDR3 in DNA: TGTGCCAGCAGCTTGGGGACAGGGGTTGGGAATCAGCCCCAGCATTTT. It encodes CASSLGTGVGNQPQHF. The V call is TRBV5-8, the J call TRBJ1-5, with 9 bases fitting TRBD1. V gave up 0 bases and J gave up 4 bases; unmatched junction bases: 5. The CDR3 extends over 16 amino acids. The germline gives CDR1 SGHTS, CDR2 YDEGEE.

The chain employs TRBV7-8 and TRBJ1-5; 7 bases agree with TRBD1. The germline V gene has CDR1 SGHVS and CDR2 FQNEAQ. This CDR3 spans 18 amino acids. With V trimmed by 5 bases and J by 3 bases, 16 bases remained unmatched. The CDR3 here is CASSKKPTGTVLNQPQHF. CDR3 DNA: TGTGCCAGCAGCAAAAAACCAACCGGGACAGTCCTCAATCAGCCCCAGCATTTT.

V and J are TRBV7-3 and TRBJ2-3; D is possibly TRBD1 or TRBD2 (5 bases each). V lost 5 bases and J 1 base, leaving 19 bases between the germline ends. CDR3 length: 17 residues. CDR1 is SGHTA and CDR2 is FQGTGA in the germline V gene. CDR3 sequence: CASSTMTGLAGTDTQYF. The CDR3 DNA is TGTGCCAGCAGCACAATGACGGGGCTAGCCGGCACAGATACGCAGTATTTT.

As DNA, the CDR3 is TGTGCCAGCAGCTTGGAGAAAGGAGGCTACACCTTC. It specifies CASSLEKGGYTF. The chain employs TRBV5-6 and TRBJ1-2; D is unclear. V was trimmed by 0 bases and J by 8 bases, leaving 8 bases between them. This CDR3 contains 12 residues. In germline, CDR1 is SGHDT, CDR2 YYEEEE.

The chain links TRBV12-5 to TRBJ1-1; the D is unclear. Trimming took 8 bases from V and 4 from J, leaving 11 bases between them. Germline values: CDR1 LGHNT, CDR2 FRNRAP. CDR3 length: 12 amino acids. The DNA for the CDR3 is TGTGCTAGTTATAAGGCTGGCACTGAAGCTTTCTTT. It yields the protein CASYKAGTEAFF. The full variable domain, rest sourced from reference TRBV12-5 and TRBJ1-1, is DARVTQTPRHKVTEMGQEVTMRCQPILGHNTVFWYRQTMMQGLELLAYFRNRAPLDDSGMPKDRFSAEMPDATLATLKIQPSEPRDSAVYFCASYKAGTEAFFGQGTRLTVV.